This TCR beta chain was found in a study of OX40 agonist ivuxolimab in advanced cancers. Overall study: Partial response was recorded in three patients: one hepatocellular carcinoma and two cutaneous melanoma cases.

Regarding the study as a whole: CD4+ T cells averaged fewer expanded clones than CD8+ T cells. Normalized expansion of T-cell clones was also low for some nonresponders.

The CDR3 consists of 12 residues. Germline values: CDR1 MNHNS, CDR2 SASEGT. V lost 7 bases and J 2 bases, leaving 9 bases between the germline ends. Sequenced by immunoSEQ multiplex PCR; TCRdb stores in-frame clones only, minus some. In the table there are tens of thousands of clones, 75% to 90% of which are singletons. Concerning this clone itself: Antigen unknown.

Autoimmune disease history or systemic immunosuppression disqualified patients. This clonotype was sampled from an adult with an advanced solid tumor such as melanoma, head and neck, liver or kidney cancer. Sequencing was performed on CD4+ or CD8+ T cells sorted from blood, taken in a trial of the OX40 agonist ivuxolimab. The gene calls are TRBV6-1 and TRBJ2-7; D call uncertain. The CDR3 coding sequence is TGTGCCAGCATAGATGGCCCCTACGAGCAGTACTTC. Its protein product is CASIDGPYEQYF.